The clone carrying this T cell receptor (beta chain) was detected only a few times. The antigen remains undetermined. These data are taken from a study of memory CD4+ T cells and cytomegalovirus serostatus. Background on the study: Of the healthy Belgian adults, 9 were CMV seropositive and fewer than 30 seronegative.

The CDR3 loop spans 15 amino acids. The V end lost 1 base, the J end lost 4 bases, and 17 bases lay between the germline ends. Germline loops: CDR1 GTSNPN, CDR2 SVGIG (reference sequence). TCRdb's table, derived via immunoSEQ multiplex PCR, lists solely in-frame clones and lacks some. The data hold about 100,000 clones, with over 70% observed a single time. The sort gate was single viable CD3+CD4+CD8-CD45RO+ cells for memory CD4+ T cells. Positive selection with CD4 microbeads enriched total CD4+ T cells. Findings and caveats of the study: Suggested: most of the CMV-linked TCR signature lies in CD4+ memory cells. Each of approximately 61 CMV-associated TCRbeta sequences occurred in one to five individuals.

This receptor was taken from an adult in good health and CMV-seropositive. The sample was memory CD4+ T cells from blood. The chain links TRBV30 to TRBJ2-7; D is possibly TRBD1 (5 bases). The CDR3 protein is CAWSAKTAKIYEQYF. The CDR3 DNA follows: TGTGCCTGGAGTGCGAAGACAGCTAAGATTTACGAGCAGTACTTC.